This T cell receptor (beta chain) comes out of a study of cytomegalovirus exposure and HLA in healthy donors (TCRdb year 2017). General notes on the study: According to a later analysis, the 120 or so validation repertoires were produced on the same platform as the roughly 600 repertoires of the first cohort. The study aimed to test whether cataloging public T cell receptors could reveal signatures of past pathogen exposure. Along with the roughly 700-subject first cohort, a separate validation cohort of more than 90 different subjects was used. To predict cytomegalovirus infection status, the study combined high-throughput TCR immunosequencing, statistical association of individual TCRs with disease status, and machine learning. Study-level results and caveats: Subsequent analysis determined that TCRs grouped into clusters in the first cohort also showed a tendency toward co-occurrence across the 120 validation repertoires, and 94% of cluster scores exceeded 0. The study listed 164 TCR beta chains as associated with cytomegalovirus. Across donors, most TCR sequences were observed very rarely, whereas some public TCRs were present in many individuals. Cytomegalovirus status was reported to be diagnosed by the classifier with high specificity and sensitivity in both the original and validation cohorts. A later analysis had no HLA typing for the validation cohort, so co-occurrence there was scored across all 110 or so repertoires. It was suggested by the authors that the approach could potentially be generalized to other disease states and immunological phenotypes. Three of the identified cytomegalovirus-associated TCR beta chains were confirmed in vitro to be specific for cytomegalovirus antigens.

Notes on this clone: Its antigen is unknown. Within one base of it there is no much larger clone, and no base qualities were kept.

The donors were included in the validation cohort of around 120 subjects, a group kept apart from the roughly 730-subject first cohort. The germline V gene (reference sequence) specifies SGHNT as CDR1 and YYREEE as CDR2. V and J are truncated by 2 bases and 5 bases respectively, leaving an intervening sequence of 6 bases. The CDR3 holds 12 amino acids from the cysteine to the phenylalanine. The DNA shown is the 36-base CDR3, in frame from base 1. The protocol used for the library was the immunoSEQ multiplex PCR assay. Under the source paper's analysis protocol: A statistical classification framework was developed to diagnose cytomegalovirus status using the catalog of TCR beta chain sequences. Imported from immuneACCESS, the table was reduced by TCRdb to in-frame sequences with V and J called. These copies leave out some clones; in studies compared against another copy, an unresolved V gene accounts for under half, and the cause of the remainder is not known. The V and J calls and clone size were taken over from that table, and D and trimming were inferred from the DNA. The sample table contains 98,000 or so clones; only one count was recorded for around 82% of them. Together, the top ten hold around 3% of the sample.

Source material: PBMCs. The sequence derives from a woman aged 18 to 35 in good health and CMV-seronegative. The V and J segments used are TRBV5-4 and TRBJ2-3; no D segment can be confidently identified. The CDR3 is CASSFSLDTQYF. At the DNA level, the sequence is TGTGCCAGCAGCTTCTCCCTAGATACGCAGTATTTT.